This T cell receptor beta chain was obtained from a study of CD8+CD57+ T cells in acquired aplastic anemia. General observations from the study: There were twenty-nine CD8+ CDR3 sequences that occurred in both patients and controls.

This CDR3 is built from 14 residues. With 5 bases removed from V and 6 bases from J, the gap between germline ends came to 15 bases. Sequencing was done on patients that had shown CD8+CD57+ cell expansion by flow cytometry. Genomic DNA provided the template from which TCR beta VDJ and CDR3 profiles were obtained. TCRdb called the reads again in MiXCR, with one record for every CDR3 protein. Of 150,000 or so distinct CDR3 sequences in the sample, around 50% were seen once. As for this clonotype: Its antigen is unknown.

This clonotype originated in a human donor with aplastic anemia. Sample: sorted CD4+, CD8+, or CD8+CD57+ T cells (not recorded which) from PBMCs. The chain joins TRBV12-3 or TRBV12-4 to TRBJ2-3; D is possibly TRBD2 (5 bases). CDR3 region: CASSPRAGLDTQYF. The CDR3 nucleotides read TGTGCCAGCAGTCCCCGGGCGGGTTTGGATACGCAGTATTTT.